A selection of T cell receptor beta chains follows, all from one sample in a study of cytomegalovirus exposure and HLA in healthy donors. This table comes from immunoSEQ multiplex PCR, and its TCRdb copy is limited to in-frame clones, with some not included. Of about 130,000 clones listed, 60% to 80% are singletons. Sequencing input: PBMCs. The receptors stem from a woman aged 55-69 years in good health and CMV-seronegative. The CDR3 runs from the conserved cysteine through the conserved F or W. D genes are given only for firm matches. Not all rows give a size; the values are once, few, many and, for expanded clones, a class.

clone size	J gene	V gene	D gene	CDR3 protein	CDR3 DNA
-	TRBJ2-1	TRBV28	TRBD2	CASSSSGGAYNEQFF	TGTGCCAGCAGCTCTTCGGGGGGGGCTTACAATGAGCAGTTCTTC
-	TRBJ1-2	TRBV6-6	TRBD1	CASSYDGQGVRGYTF	TGTGCCAGCAGTTACGACGGGCAGGGGGTTCGTGGCTACACCTTC
few	TRBJ2-6	TRBV18	-	CASSPLRQRIDSGANVLTF	TGTGCCAGCTCACCACTGCGACAGAGAATAGACTCTGGGGCCAACGTCCTGACTTTC
-	TRBJ1-4	TRBV6-5	-	CASSTRGSTNEKLFF	TGTGCCAGCAGTACCCGGGGGTCAACTAATGAAAAACTGTTTTTT
-	TRBJ1-2	TRBV6-1	TRBD1	CASSEGTGFAYGYTF	TGTGCCAGCAGTGAAGGGACAGGGTTCGCCTATGGCTACACCTTC
-	TRBJ2-5	TRBV7-8	TRBD2	CASSLSGRRETQYF	TGTGCCAGCAGCTTAAGCGGGAGAAGGGAGACCCAGTACTTC
-	TRBJ2-1	TRBV28	TRBD2	CASSSWTSGDYNEQFF	TGTGCCAGCAGTTCATGGACTAGCGGGGATTACAATGAGCAGTTCTTC
-	TRBJ2-5	TRBV5-1	-	CASSFTPYQETQYF	TGCGCCAGCAGCTTTACACCGTACCAAGAGACCCAGTACTTC
-	TRBJ1-1	TRBV5-5	-	CASSLIQINTEAFF	TGTGCCAGCAGCTTGATCCAGATAAACACTGAAGCTTTCTTT
-	TRBJ2-4	TRBV6-1	TRBD2	CASVAGWVKGIQYF	TGTGCCAGCGTAGCGGGGTGGGTCAAGGGCATTCAGTACTTC
-	TRBJ1-2	TRBV6-1	TRBD1	CASRETGVGYTF	TGTGCCAGCAGGGAAACAGGGGTCGGCTACACCTTC
-	TRBJ1-5	TRBV4-1	-	CASSQISGGNQPQHF	TGCGCCAGCAGCCAGATTTCCGGGGGGAATCAGCCCCAGCATTTT
-	TRBJ2-1	TRBV7-3	-	CASSSESGAGGDEQFF	TGTGCCAGCAGCTCGGAATCGGGTGCCGGAGGGGATGAGCAGTTCTTC
-	TRBJ2-4	TRBV28	TRBD2	CASSAGGSRNIQYF	TGTGCCAGCAGTGCGGGAGGGAGTAGGAACATTCAGTACTTC
-	TRBJ1-2	TRBV6-5	TRBD1	CASSGTGKGGYTF	TGTGCCAGCAGTGGGACAGGGAAAGGGGGCTACACCTTC
once	TRBJ2-3	TRBV5-6	-	CASSSQGASTDTQYF	TGTGCCAGCAGCTCGCAGGGTGCTAGCACAGATACGCAGTATTTT
-	TRBJ2-7	TRBV7-8	TRBD2	CASSWGVAGDQYF	TGTGCCAGCAGCTGGGGGGTAGCGGGGGACCAGTACTTC
-	TRBJ2-5	TRBV7-8	TRBD1	CASSTRTGASFQETQYF	TGTGCCAGCAGCACACGGACAGGGGCGTCTTTCCAAGAGACCCAGTACTTC
-	TRBJ1-1	TRBV28	TRBD1	CASSYRTGEVNTEAFF	TGTGCCAGCAGTTACCGGACAGGGGAGGTGAACACTGAAGCTTTCTTT
-	TRBJ2-3	TRBV9	-	CASSVFGTSTDTQYF	TGTGCCAGCAGCGTATTTGGGACTAGCACAGATACGCAGTATTTT
-	TRBJ2-1	TRBV10-2	-	CASSKDGDNEQFF	TGCGCCAGCAGCAAGGACGGGGACAATGAGCAGTTCTTC
-	TRBJ2-7	TRBV6-6	TRBD2	CASSRGLGRVYEQYF	TGTGCCAGCAGTAGGGGACTCGGGAGGGTCTACGAGCAGTACTTC
few	TRBJ1-5	TRBV27	-	CASSPSGYNQPQHF	TGTGCCAGCAGCCCGTCAGGGTACAATCAGCCCCAGCATTTT
-	TRBJ2-1	TRBV11-2	TRBD2	CASSFSGGSSYNEQFF	TGTGCCAGCAGCTTTAGCGGGGGGAGCTCCTACAATGAGCAGTTCTTC
-	TRBJ2-6	TRBV5-1	-	CASTSEGPNVLTF	TGCGCCAGCACCTCAGAGGGCCCCAACGTCCTGACTTTC
-	TRBJ1-2	TRBV5-4	TRBD1	CASSPWDRVKYGYTF	TGTGCCAGCAGCCCGTGGGACAGGGTTAAATATGGCTACACCTTC
-	TRBJ1-2	TRBV7-9	TRBD1	CASSLAGGDSFSSGYTF	TGTGCCAGCAGCTTAGCAGGAGGGGACAGTTTCTCATCCGGCTACACCTTC
-	TRBJ2-2	TRBV9	-	CASSGASGIEAGELFF	TGTGCCAGCAGCGGGGCGAGCGGTATTGAAGCCGGGGAGCTGTTTTTT